This record looks at one TCR beta chain sequence and its context. This sample is part of a study of blood T cell repertoires in COVID-19. Study background: Acute and convalescent COVID-19 samples came from the United States, Italy and Spain. The analysed material was cDNA or gDNA that came from T cells, B-cell-depleted T cells, or PBMCs.

V shed 6 bases and J shed 0 bases, with 12 bases lying between them. Germline CDR1 is SNHLY and CDR2 is FYNNEI. CDR3 length equals 14 residues. In the source study's methods: Scientists estimated how many nucleated cells there were by amplifying reference gene primers. This table comes from immunoSEQ multiplex PCR, and its TCRdb copy is limited to in-frame clones, with some not included. V and J calls and clone size are those listed in that table; D and trimming were worked out from the DNA. The table records 20,000 to 25,000 clones, roughly 88% of them present only once. The clonotype was recovered from a human donor in a cohort sampled during active COVID-19. The donor label of this sample is uncertain. V and J are TRBV2 and TRBJ2-7; maybe TRBD1 (6 bases). The sample was peripheral blood. CDR3 nucleotide sequence: TGTGCCAGCAGGATTCAGGGGAACTCCTACGAGCAGTACTTC. Residues: CASRIQGNSYEQYF.